This passage covers 32 T cell receptor beta chains from one sample sequenced in a study of shared clonotypes between healthy human individuals. Assay: immunoSEQ multiplex PCR; the TCRdb copy retains only in-frame clones and omits some. The data show over 850,000 clones, more than 75% seen once. Sequencing input: memory CD4+ T cells from PBMCs. Stated subset: CD45RA-negative fraction. These receptors were collected from a man between 18 and 29 years old in good health. Some clones in this sample may be carry-over from other donors' samples.

The rearrangement joins TRBV2 to TRBJ1-5; D may be TRBD1 (6 bases). Germline CDR1 is SNHLY and CDR2 is FYNNEI. Trimming took 6 bases from V and 7 from J, leaving 10 bases between them. The CDR3 is made up of 12 amino acids. CDR3 DNA sequence: TGTGCCAGCAGCAGGGGAATCCAGCCCCAGCATTTT. Its protein product is CASSRGIQPQHF.

The chain employs TRBV28 and TRBJ2-7, with 10 nucleotides matching TRBD1. V shed 4 bases, J shed 2 bases, and the junction held 2 bases outside the gene matches. The CDR3 is 14 residues long. Germline CDR1 MDHEN, CDR2 SYDVKM. The CDR3 loop reads CASSSGQGTYEQYF. CDR3 DNA sequence: TGTGCCAGCAGTTCGGGACAGGGGACCTACGAGCAGTACTTC.

This clone has more than one count but fewer than ten. This chain links TRBV6-1 with TRBJ2-7, with a possible D match to TRBD2 (6 bases). Germline V gives CDR1 MNHNS, CDR2 SASEGT. This CDR3 has 16 residues. Trimming shortened V by 3 bases and J by 5 bases, and 20 bases separated the two germline ends. The CDR3 nucleotides are TGTGCCAGCAGTGAGGGGGGAATCCTATACCCCGACGAGCAGTACTTC. The encoded protein is CASSEGGILYPDEQYF.

To note about this clone: A read error is the likely source, as a far larger clone sits one nucleotide away. The J gene is TRBJ1-3, the V gene TRBV4-1; D is unclear. The CDR3 consists of 17 residues. From germline, CDR1 is MGHRA and CDR2 YSYEKL. Between the trimmed V and J ends, which lost 3 bases and 2 bases, there was a span of 17 bases. The CDR3 DNA sequence: TGCGCCAGCAGCCACCTCTCGGGGAGAGGAACTGGAAACACCATATATTTT. This sequence encodes CASSHLSGRGTGNTIYF.

The chain is built from TRBV7-7 and TRBJ1-2, with 7 bases identical to TRBD1. Losses at the gene ends were 0 bases for V and 0 bases for J; bases not matched to a gene: 4. The CDR3 has 16 residues. Germline values: CDR1 SSHAT, CDR2 FNYEAQ (reference sequence). CDR3 loop: CASSLARGEANYGYTF. The CDR3 coding sequence is TGTGCCAGCAGCTTAGCCAGGGGGGAGGCTAACTATGGCTACACCTTC.

This chain joins TRBV28 and TRBJ1-4, with 12 bases identical to TRBD1. After removal of 8 bases from V and 3 bases from J, the junction contained 7 bases not matched to a gene. Germline CDR1 reads MDHEN; CDR2 reads SYDVKM. The CDR3 has 16 amino acids. CDR3 residues: CASGTGGIGSNEKLFF. In DNA, the CDR3 is TGTGCCAGCGGGACAGGGGGCATTGGGTCTAATGAAAAACTGTTTTTT. Full variable domain (rest looked up from reference TRBV28 and TRBJ1-4): DVKVTQSSRYLVKRTGEKVFLECVQDMDHENMFWYRQDPGLGLRLIYFSYDVKMKEKGDIPEGYSVSREKKERFSLILESASTNQTSMYLCASGTGGIGSNEKLFFGSGTQLSVL.

The V gene is TRBV27, the J gene TRBJ2-7; D possibly matches TRBD1 or TRBD2 (5 bases each). This CDR3 has 15 residues. CDR1 is MNHEY, CDR2 SMNVEV, per germline (reference sequence). Trimming cost V 5 bases and J 3 bases, with 17 bases left between them. CDR3 residues: CASSARVGVGYEQYF. For the CDR3, the DNA is TGTGCCAGCAGTGCGCGTGTGGGGGTAGGCTACGAGCAGTACTTC.

The V and J genes are TRBV6-5 and TRBJ2-3; D gene uncertain. The CDR3 consists of 15 residues. Deletions cut 0 bases from V and 1 base from J, with 8 bases between. The germline V gene has CDR1 MNHEY and CDR2 SVGAGI. The CDR3 is CASSYSHGGTDTQYF. CDR3 nucleotide sequence: TGTGCCAGCAGTTACTCCCATGGTGGCACAGATACGCAGTATTTT.

The chain is built from TRBV7-9 and TRBJ1-5, with D possibly TRBD1 on 5 matching bases. The germline CDR1 and CDR2 sequences are SEHNR and FQNEAQ (reference sequence). Deletions cut 7 bases from V and 3 bases from J, with 7 bases between. The CDR3 loop spans 12 amino acids. CDR3 amino acids: CASNRFNQPQHF. CDR3 nucleotides: TGTGCCAGCAACAGGTTCAATCAGCCCCAGCATTTT.

The V call is TRBV7-3, the J call TRBJ2-7, with D tentatively TRBD1 or TRBD2 (5 bases each). V lost 1 base and J lost 0, with 7 bases in between. CDR3 length equals 14 residues. Germline-derived CDR1 and CDR2 are SGHTA and FQGTGA. The CDR3 sequence is CASSLMRGSYEQYF. CDR3 coding DNA: TGTGCCAGCAGCTTAATGAGGGGCTCCTACGAGCAGTACTTC.

This chain uses TRBV6-1 with TRBJ2-7; 7 bases fit TRBD1. V lost 5 bases, J lost 4 bases, and 5 bases stayed unmatched. The CDR3 covers 13 residues. CDR1 and CDR2 from the germline V gene are MNHNS and SASEGT. CDR3 protein: CASSPGTAYEQYF. CDR3 sequence (DNA): TGTGCCAGCAGTCCCGGGACAGCTTACGAGCAGTACTTC.

This chain joins TRBV6-1 and TRBJ2-6, with D unresolved. The CDR3 has 14 residues. Germline loops: CDR1 MNHNS, CDR2 SASEGT. V was trimmed by 3 bases and J by 2 bases, leaving 5 bases between them. CDR3 in amino acids: CASSDATGANVLTF. The CDR3 nucleotides are TGTGCCAGCAGTGATGCTACTGGGGCCAACGTCCTGACTTTC.

V and J are TRBV30 and TRBJ2-3; D perhaps matches TRBD2 (6 bases). This CDR3 is built from 10 residues. V was pared by 3 bases and J by 8 bases, with 6 bases between. Looked up from germline, CDR1 is GTSNPN and CDR2 is SVGIG (reference sequence). The CDR3 coding sequence is TGTGCCTGGAGGGAGGGTACGCAGTATTTT. Protein: CAWREGTQYF. The whole variable domain, remainder taken from reference TRBV30 and TRBJ2-3, is SQTIHQWPATLVQPVGSPLSLECTVEGTSNPNLYWYRQAAGRGLQLLFYSVGIGQISSEVPQNLSASRPQDRQFILSSKKLLLSDSGFYLCAWREGTQYFGPGTRLTVL.

The gene calls are TRBV28 and TRBJ1-4; D unresolved. CDR1 is MDHEN, CDR2 SYDVKM, per germline. The V end was cut by 8 bases, the J end by 0 bases, with 7 bases between. The CDR3 sequence is 13 residues long. CDR3 nucleotide sequence: TGTGCCAGCTGGAGCGCAACTAATGAAAAACTGTTTTTT. Its translation is CASWSATNEKLFF.

The chain employs TRBV4-1 and TRBJ2-1; D is perhaps TRBD1 or TRBD2 (5 bases each). Germline CDR1 and CDR2: MGHRA and YSYEKL. The germline V and J ends were trimmed by 1 base and 3 bases, with 7 bases remaining between them. This CDR3 is 14 amino acids long. This CDR3 is CASSQVGGYNEQFF. The CDR3 DNA sequence: TGCGCCAGCAGCCAAGTTGGGGGCTACAATGAGCAGTTCTTC.

The gene calls are TRBV15 and TRBJ2-6; D gene uncertain. The CDR3 has 16 residues. Trimming shortened V by 6 bases and J by 1 base, and 13 bases separated the two germline ends. Germline V gene data show CDR1 as LNHNV and CDR2 as YYDKDF (reference sequence). Written as DNA, the CDR3 is TGTGCCACCAGTTATATCCGTATATCTGGGGCCAACGTCCTGACTTTC. Translating gives CATSYIRISGANVLTF. The full variable domain, its missing parts supplied by reference TRBV15 and TRBJ2-6, is DAMVIQNPRYQVTQFGKPVTLSCSQTLNHNVMYWYQQKSSQAPKLLFHYYDKDFNNEADTPDNFQSRRPNTSFCFLDIRSPGLGDTAMYLCATSYIRISGANVLTFGAGSRLTVL.

The rearrangement links TRBV4-1 to TRBJ2-5, with 9 positions matching TRBD2. The V and J ends lost 4 bases and 5 bases, in that order; junction bases with no gene match: 2. This CDR3 has 13 residues. Germline V CDR1 and CDR2: MGHRA, YSYEKL. The CDR3 sequence: CASSLSGSETQYF. The DNA of the CDR3 is TGCGCCAGCAGCCTTAGCGGGAGTGAGACCCAGTACTTC.

The chain uses TRBV7-6 and TRBJ1-3; TRBD1 is a possible D gene (5 bases). The V gene's germline CDR1 is SGHVS and CDR2 FNYEAQ. The CDR3 sequence is 15 residues long. Between the trimmed V and J ends, which lost 5 bases and 2 bases, there was a span of 13 bases. In DNA, the CDR3 is TGTGCCAGCAGCCTGGGGGGGTTCCCTGGAAACACCATATATTTT. Translating gives CASSLGGFPGNTIYF.

The chain links TRBV7-2 to TRBJ1-5, with 9 bases that match TRBD1. Per the germline V gene, CDR1 is SGHTA and CDR2 is FQGNSA. V dropped 5 bases and J dropped 3; count of bases not matched to a gene: 5. This CDR3 spans 15 amino acids. The CDR3, as DNA: TGTGCCAGCAGCCACGGGACAGGGTCCAATCAGCCCCAGCATTTT. This translates into CASSHGTGSNQPQHF.

This rearrangement joins TRBV25-1 to TRBJ1-1; D is uncertain. Trimming left V 6 bases short and J 10 bases short, with 15 bases between. The germline V gene has CDR1 MGHDK and CDR2 SYGVNS. The CDR3 is 12 residues long. CDR3 protein: CASSRGMMRAFF. The CDR3 coding sequence is TGTGCCAGCAGCCGTGGAATGATGCGAGCTTTCTTT.

This rearrangement joins TRBV7-8 to TRBJ1-1; D remains ambiguous. V gave up 2 bases and J gave up 4 bases, with 5 bases separating them. This CDR3 comprises 12 residues. The germline V gene has CDR1 SGHVS and CDR2 FQNEAQ. The CDR3 protein is CASSLQSTEAFF. CDR3 nucleotides: TGTGCCAGCAGCTTACAAAGCACTGAAGCTTTCTTT. Combining the CDR3 with reference TRBV7-8 and TRBJ1-1 gives the whole variable domain GAGVSQSPRYKVAKRGQDVALRCDPISGHVSLFWYQQALGQGPEFLTYFQNEAQLDKSGLPSDRFFAERPEGSVSTLKIQRTQQEDSAVYLCASSLQSTEAFFGQGTRLTVV.

As regards this clone: A read error may produce the germline difference seen at one junction end. The V and J genes are TRBV27 and TRBJ1-3, with a possible D match to TRBD1 (5 bases). Germline-derived CDR1 and CDR2 are MNHEY and SMNVEV (reference sequence). The CDR3 has 16 amino acids. Here the CDR3 DNA reads TGTGCCAGCAGTGTATCCCGGGGGAACTCTGGAAACACCATATATTTT. This codes for CASSVSRGNSGNTIYF.

This rearrangement joins TRBV9 to TRBJ2-6; D uncertain. CDR3 length equals 15 residues. Trimming removed 3 bases at V and 0 bases at J, with 7 bases between. The germline V gene encodes CDR1 SGDLS and CDR2 YYNGEE. CDR3 sequence reads: CASSALPSGANVLTF. CDR3 sequence (DNA): TGTGCCAGCAGCGCCCTGCCCTCTGGGGCCAACGTCCTGACTTTC.

The chain has TRBV28 and TRBJ2-7; D not certain. The ends were cut back, 9 bases at V and 2 bases at J, with 11 bases in the middle. The CDR3 consists of 12 residues. The germline V gene has CDR1 MDHEN and CDR2 SYDVKM. This CDR3 reads CASSRPAYEQYF. In DNA form, the CDR3 reads TGTGCCAGTAGCAGGCCAGCCTACGAGCAGTACTTC.

This chain links TRBV7-2 with TRBJ1-5; D perhaps matches TRBD1 (5 bases). The ends were cut back, 7 bases at V and 3 bases at J, with 16 bases in the middle. Germline loops: CDR1 SGHTA, CDR2 FQGNSA. The CDR3 covers 15 residues. CDR3 in DNA: TGTGCCAGCACCAAGGGGCCGGGAGTCAATCAGCCCCAGCATTTT. Translating gives CASTKGPGVNQPQHF.

This sequence joins TRBV9 and TRBJ2-7; the D is unclear. The CDR3 totals 14 residues. From germline, CDR1 is SGDLS and CDR2 YYNGEE. V was cut by 0 bases and J by 2 bases, with 9 bases left in between. The CDR3 DNA is TGTGCCAGCAGCGTAGAGGTGGGTACCTACGAGCAGTACTTC. Translation gives CASSVEVGTYEQYF.

The genes are TRBV4-1 and TRBJ2-4, with 15 bases fitting TRBD2. From germline, CDR1 is MGHRA and CDR2 YSYEKL. Losses at the gene ends were 3 bases for V and 0 bases for J; bases not matched to a gene: 0. This CDR3 comprises 17 residues. The CDR3 is CASSQGLAGGAKNIQYF. The CDR3 nucleotides read TGCGCCAGCAGCCAGGGACTAGCGGGAGGAGCCAAAAACATTCAGTACTTC.

The V and J genes are TRBV18 and TRBJ2-7, with 7 bases fitting TRBD1. The CDR3 runs 16 residues. The germline V gene encodes CDR1 KGHSH and CDR2 LQKENI. V lost 1 base, J lost 0 bases, and 6 bases stayed unmatched. The CDR3 region has the DNA TGTGCCAGCTCACCACGCGACAGGGAAAGCTCCTACGAGCAGTACTTC. Its translation: CASSPRDRESSYEQYF.

This clone was seen a single time. This chain connects TRBV7-2 to TRBJ1-1; D is perhaps TRBD1 (5 bases). Germline loops: CDR1 SGHTA, CDR2 FQGNSA. Trimming took off 5 bases at V and 1 base at J, with 8 bases between the two ends. CDR3 length equals 13 residues. The CDR3 protein is CASSKQENTEAFF. CDR3 coding DNA: TGTGCCAGCAGCAAACAGGAGAACACTGAAGCTTTCTTT.

The chain has TRBV7-3 and TRBJ1-2; D gene uncertain. Germline loops: CDR1 SGHTA, CDR2 FQGTGA. V lost 1 base to trimming and J lost 8 bases, with 14 bases between them. This CDR3 comprises 14 residues. CDR3 amino acids: CASSLSRESSGYTF. For the CDR3, the DNA is TGTGCCAGCAGCTTAAGTAGGGAGTCGAGCGGCTACACCTTC.

This clone was observed once. The chain couples TRBV7-9 to TRBJ2-7; the match to TRBD1 covers 7 bases. Looked up from germline, CDR1 is SEHNR and CDR2 is FQNEAQ (reference sequence). The J segment lost 3 bases and the V segment lost 5 bases, leaving 1 base of the junction unmatched. The CDR3 consists of 12 residues. The CDR3 DNA sequence: TGTGCCAGCAGCGGGACAGTCTACGAGCAGTACTTC. Amino acids: CASSGTVYEQYF.

This sequence joins TRBV2 and TRBJ2-5; D is perhaps TRBD1 (5 bases). The germline CDR1 and CDR2 sequences are SNHLY and FYNNEI. The CDR3 contains 15 residues. Trimming took 6 bases from V and 1 from J, leaving 15 bases between them. Written as DNA, the CDR3 is TGTGCCAGCAGGACCGACAGAGCCCGCCAAGAGACCCAGTACTTC. Translated, it gives CASRTDRARQETQYF.